A single sample is the source of the 11 T cell receptor beta chains below, sequenced in a study of blood T cell repertoires in COVID-19. Here immunoSEQ multiplex PCR was the method, and the copy in TCRdb shows in-frame clones only, minus some. The sample carries some 180,000 clones, around 80% recorded once. The sequenced material came from peripheral blood. The receptors shown here come from an elderly woman with active or convalescent COVID-19.

The chain combines TRBV24-1 with TRBJ1-1; TRBD1 might be the D (5 bases). Trimming stripped 4 bases from V and 5 bases from J, with 13 bases between. This CDR3 is built from 14 residues. CDR1 is KGHDR and CDR2 is SFDVKD in the germline V gene. CDR3 loop: CATSDPTDPTEAFF. The DNA for the CDR3 is TGTGCCACCAGTGACCCGACAGATCCAACTGAAGCTTTCTTT.

This clone was recorded a few times. This chain joins TRBV5-4 and TRBJ2-1, with 8 bases aligning to TRBD2. V shed 1 base and J 6 bases; nucleotides not matched to a gene: 6. The germline V gene has CDR1 SGHNT and CDR2 YYREEE (reference sequence). This CDR3 has 15 residues. The CDR3 spells CASSLRRGGRNEQFF. CDR3 sequence (DNA): TGTGCCAGCAGCTTGAGACGGGGGGGCCGCAATGAGCAGTTCTTC.

A few counts support this clone. The chain uses TRBV9 and TRBJ1-5; TRBD1 is a possible D gene (5 bases). The germline V gene encodes CDR1 SGDLS and CDR2 YYNGEE. V was clipped by 2 bases and J by 5 bases, with 23 bases between them. This CDR3 is built from 18 residues. This CDR3 is CASSVSTGYVKGDQPQHF. The CDR3 DNA follows: TGTGCCAGCAGCGTTTCTACAGGTTATGTGAAAGGGGATCAGCCCCAGCATTTT.

This chain connects TRBV4-3 to TRBJ1-6; D not certain. Trimming left V 0 bases short and J 8 bases short, with 11 bases between. The CDR3 loop spans 15 amino acids. Germline V gene data show CDR1 as LGHNA and CDR2 as YSLEER. The CDR3 DNA sequence: TGCGCCAGCAGCCAAGAGGCGGGGTTCGATTCACCCCTCCACTTT. Residues: CASSQEAGFDSPLHF.

The V and J genes are TRBV25-1 and TRBJ1-2; TRBD1 is a possible D gene (5 bases). The CDR3 is made up of 13 amino acids. V was shortened by 6 bases and J by 4 bases, with 12 bases between the two germline ends. Germline-derived CDR1 and CDR2 are MGHDK and SYGVNS. CDR3 region: CASSARGTYGYTF. The CDR3 region has the DNA TGTGCCAGCAGCGCAAGGGGTACCTATGGCTACACCTTC.

The chain links TRBV15 to TRBJ2-1, with TRBD2 matching 12 bases. CDR1 is LNHNV and CDR2 is YYDKDF in the germline V gene (reference sequence). CDR3 length: 18 residues. J was trimmed by 0 bases and V by 2 bases; bases with no gene match: 5. The CDR3 DNA reads as TGTGCCACCAGCAGAATGACTAGCGGGGGTGACTCCTACAATGAGCAGTTCTTC. This sequence encodes CATSRMTSGGDSYNEQFF.

V usage is TRBV20-1 and J usage is TRBJ2-3; 9 nucleotides agree with TRBD1. Germline V gene data show CDR1 as DFQATT and CDR2 as SNEGSKA (reference sequence). The CDR3 consists of 17 residues. J was trimmed by 4 bases and V by 3 bases; bases with no gene match: 14. CDR3 nucleotides: TGCAGTGCTAGTAAGGCCGGGACAGGGAGTTTGGCAGATACGCAGTATTTT. Protein product: CSASKAGTGSLADTQYF.

The chain couples TRBV5-1 to TRBJ2-2; D is uncertain. Per germline, CDR1 SGHRS and CDR2 YFSETQ. CDR3 length: 14 residues. V lost 3 bases and J lost 0, with 6 bases in between. Here the CDR3 reads CASSWLPNTGELFF. Written as DNA, the CDR3 is TGCGCCAGCAGCTGGCTGCCGAACACCGGGGAGCTGTTTTTT. The full variable domain, completed using reference TRBV5-1 and TRBJ2-2, is KAGVTQTPRYLIKTRGQQVTLSCSPISGHRSVSWYQQTPGQGLQFLFEYFSETQRNKGNFPGRFSGRQFSNSRSEMNVSTLELGDSALYLCASSWLPNTGELFFGEGSRLTVL.

This sequence joins TRBV5-4 and TRBJ2-2; a possible D gene is TRBD2 (6 bases). The V and J ends lost 3 bases and 6 bases respectively, with 18 bases between them. CDR3 length: 16 residues. CDR1 SGHNT and CDR2 YYREEE come from the germline V gene (reference sequence). CDR3 protein: CASSWGYLASAGELFF. CDR3 DNA: TGTGCCAGCAGCTGGGGGTACCTAGCGTCTGCCGGGGAGCTGTTTTTT. Full variable domain (missing parts from reference TRBV5-4 and TRBJ2-2): ETGVTQSPTHLIKTRGQQVTLRCSSQSGHNTVSWYQQALGQGPQFIFQYYREEENGRGNFPPRFSGLQFPNYSSELNVNALELDDSALYLCASSWGYLASAGELFFGEGSRLTVL.

The V and J genes are TRBV4-1 and TRBJ2-2; D might be TRBD2 (6 bases). The CDR3 is 16 amino acids. The V gene's germline CDR1 is MGHRA and CDR2 YSYEKL. Trimming took 0 bases from V and 5 from J, leaving 13 bases between them. CDR3 residues: CASSQEGGATTGELFF. Written as DNA, the CDR3 is TGCGCCAGCAGCCAAGAAGGCGGGGCTACGACCGGGGAGCTGTTTTTT.

This chain links TRBV7-6 with TRBJ1-5, with a possible D match to TRBD1 (6 bases). This CDR3 spans 15 amino acids. With 4 bases removed from V and 6 bases from J, the gap between germline ends came to 16 bases. The V gene's germline CDR1 is SGHVS and CDR2 FNYEAQ. DNA for the CDR3: TGTGCCAGCAGCTCTGAACAGGGAAGAAGTCAGCCCCAGCATTTT. Translating gives CASSSEQGRSQPQHF.